The 4 T cell receptor beta chains listed next were all sequenced from one sample in a study of cytomegalovirus exposure and HLA in healthy donors (dated by TCRdb to the late 2010s). The library was produced with the immunoSEQ multiplex PCR assay. Imported from immuneACCESS, the table was reduced by TCRdb to in-frame sequences with V and J called. These copies leave out some clones; in studies compared against another copy, an unresolved V gene accounts for under half, and the cause of the remainder is not known. The sample table holds 120,000 or so clones, of which over 65% were seen once. 2% to 2.5% of the sample comes from the top ten. Material: PBMCs. These receptors all come from a woman in her twenties or thirties in good health and CMV-seronegative.

The rearrangement uses TRBV2 and TRBJ2-5; the match to TRBD1 covers 7 bases. The J segment lost 2 bases and the V segment lost 5 bases, leaving 2 bases of the junction unmatched. The germline gives CDR1 SNHLY, CDR2 FYNNEI. The CDR3 is made up of 13 amino acids. The DNA of the CDR3 is TGTGCCAGCAGTTTACAGGGGCAAGAGACCCAGTACTTC. It is translated as CASSLQGQETQYF.

CDR3 sequence: CASSQRVQLEQYF. In nucleotides, the CDR3 is TGTGCCAGCAGCCAACGGGTCCAACTCGAGCAGTACTTC. The chain recombines TRBV6-5 with TRBJ2-7; no reliable D call. V was clipped by 6 bases and J by 6 bases, with 15 bases between them. Germline CDR1 reads MNHEY; CDR2 reads SVGAGI. The CDR3 is 13 residues long.

The chain couples TRBV2 to TRBJ1-4, with 7 bases lining up with TRBD1. The junction had 5 bases not matched to a gene; V was cut back by 7 bases and J by 3 bases. The CDR3 runs to 14 residues. Germline CDR1 reads SNHLY; CDR2 reads FYNNEI. This CDR3 is CASKPQGANEKLFF. In DNA, the CDR3 is TGTGCCAGCAAACCCCAGGGGGCTAATGAAAAACTGTTTTTT. The variable domain in full, completed from reference TRBV2 and TRBJ1-4, reads EPEVTQTPSHQVTQMGQEVILRCVPISNHLYFYWYRQILGQKVEFLVSFYNNEISEKSEIFDDQFSVERPDGSNFTLKIRSTKLEDSAMYFCASKPQGANEKLFFGSGTQLSVL.

This clone was seen once. The V gene is TRBV6-5, the J gene TRBJ1-4; maybe TRBD1 (6 bases). This CDR3 is 15 amino acids long. Per the germline V gene, CDR1 is MNHEY and CDR2 is SVGAGI. Trimming took 0 bases from V and 7 from J, leaving 12 bases between them. The CDR3 reads CASSYSEIRGEKLFF. CDR3 sequence (DNA): TGTGCCAGCAGTTACTCCGAGATCAGGGGTGAAAAACTGTTTTTT.